The clone carrying this TCR beta chain was counted once. Each participant's cohort was designated according to participant-reported clinical history. Donors in Cohort 3 counted as recovered after two negative PCRs, clearance, or symptom resolution. Measured with immunoSEQ multiplex PCR; TCRdb has only the in-frame clones, and not every one. The sample lists over 250,000 clones; about nine tenths were seen once. After removal of 4 bases from V and 6 bases from J, the junction contained 7 bases not matched to a gene. The germline CDR1 and CDR2 sequences are SGHDT and YYEEEE. The CDR3 is 15 amino acids. These data originate in a study of blood T cell repertoires in COVID-19. Study in general: Samples representing acute and convalescent COVID-19 were sourced from the United States, Italy and Spain.

Material: PBMCs or T cells enriched from blood (not recorded which). The rearrangement links TRBV5-6 to TRBJ2-4; TRBD1 matches 10 bases. The source is a woman aged 18-29 years who had recovered from COVID-19. This CDR3 reads CASSQTGGAGNIQYF. The CDR3, as DNA: TGTGCCAGCAGCCAGACAGGGGGCGCCGGAAACATTCAGTACTTC.